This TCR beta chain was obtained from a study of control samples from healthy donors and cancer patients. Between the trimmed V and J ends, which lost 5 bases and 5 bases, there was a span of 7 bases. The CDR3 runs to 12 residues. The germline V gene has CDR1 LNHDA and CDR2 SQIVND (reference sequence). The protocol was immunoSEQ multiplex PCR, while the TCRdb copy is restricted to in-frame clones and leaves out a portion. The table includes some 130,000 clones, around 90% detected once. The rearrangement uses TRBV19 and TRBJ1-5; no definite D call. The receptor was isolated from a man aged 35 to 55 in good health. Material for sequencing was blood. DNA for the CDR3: TGTGCCAGTAGTGATGGTTATCAGCCCCAGCATTTT. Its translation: CASSDGYQPQHF.